These 30 T cell receptor beta chains came from one sample sequenced in a study of blood T cell repertoires in COVID-19. This table comes from immunoSEQ multiplex PCR, and its TCRdb copy is limited to in-frame clones, with some not included. The sample lists roughly 90,000 clones; 80% were seen once. The sample comprised peripheral blood. These receptors were obtained from a woman aged 70-85 years with acute or convalescent COVID-19.

The chain links TRBV2 to TRBJ1-3; D not resolved. From germline, CDR1 is SNHLY and CDR2 FYNNEI. V was trimmed by 7 bases and J by 0 bases, leaving 13 bases between them. This CDR3 has 15 residues. This chain's CDR3 is CASTRQKSSGNTIYF. Here the CDR3 DNA reads TGTGCCAGCACTCGCCAGAAAAGCTCTGGAAACACCATATATTTT.

The chain employs TRBV5-1 and TRBJ2-3, with 10 positions matching TRBD2. After removal of 3 bases from V and 1 base from J, the junction contained 8 bases not matched to a gene. This CDR3 spans 17 amino acids. CDR1 and CDR2 (germline): SGHRS, YFSETQ. CDR3 nucleotides: TGCGCCAGCAGCTCCCTAACCGGGACTAGCGGCACAGATACGCAGTATTTT. Residues: CASSSLTGTSGTDTQYF.

In its sample, this clone was seen once. The chain recombines TRBV11-1 with TRBJ1-6; 11 nucleotides match TRBD1. The CDR3 is made up of 15 amino acids. CDR1 SGHAT and CDR2 FQDESV come from the germline V gene (reference sequence). This CDR3 reads CASSHGTGGNSPLHF. The CDR3 region has the DNA TGTGCAAGTTCTCACGGGACAGGGGGAAATTCACCCCTCCACTTT. Variable domain in full (rest from reference TRBV11-1 and TRBJ1-6): EAEVAQSPRYKITEKSQAVAFWCDPISGHATLYWYRQILGQGPELLVQFQDESVVDDSQLPKDRFSAERLKGVDSTLKIQPAELGDSAMYLCASSHGTGGNSPLHFGNGTRLTVT.

The chain employs TRBV21-1 and TRBJ2-1; TRBD1, as called in the table, went unchecked against the DNA. TRBV21-1 is a documented pseudogene. This CDR3 comprises 14 residues. The CDR3 loop is CASSKNGFDTSKFF. The CDR3 nucleotides are TGTGCCAGCAGCAAAAATGGGTTTGACACATCCAAGTTCTTC.

Only a few counts were recorded for this clone. The rearrangement joins TRBV11-2 to TRBJ2-5; possible D gene TRBD2, 7 bases. In germline, CDR1 is SGHAT, CDR2 FQNNGV. Deletions cut 5 bases from V and 1 base from J, with 14 bases between. This CDR3 contains 15 residues. Here the CDR3 reads CASSPRGAAQETQYF. The CDR3 coding sequence is TGTGCCAGCAGCCCACGGGGGGCAGCCCAAGAGACCCAGTACTTC.

The chain joins TRBV4-2 to TRBJ1-1; D is unclear. Deletions cut 0 bases from V and 3 bases from J, with 5 bases between. The CDR3 loop spans 13 amino acids. The germline gives CDR1 LGHNA, CDR2 YNFKEQ. The CDR3 sequence: CASSQERDTEAFF. In DNA, the CDR3 is TGTGCCAGCAGCCAAGAACGGGACACTGAAGCTTTCTTT.

This rearrangement joins TRBV5-1 to TRBJ2-7, with D possibly matching TRBD1 (6 bases). In germline, CDR1 is SGHRS, CDR2 YFSETQ. The CDR3 extends over 14 amino acids. The V end lost 3 bases, the J end lost 0 bases, and 10 bases lay between the germline ends. Here the CDR3 DNA reads TGCGCCAGCAGCTCCACAGGGTTCTCCTACGAGCAGTACTTC. This encodes CASSSTGFSYEQYF.

The chain joins TRBV10-1 to TRBJ1-5, with TRBD1 matching over 9 bases. Losses at the gene ends were 8 bases for V and 4 bases for J; bases not matched to a gene: 12. The CDR3 totals 16 residues. Germline CDR1 is WNHNN and CDR2 is SYGVQD (reference sequence). The CDR3 reads CASPARPTGGNQPQHF. In DNA, the CDR3 is TGCGCCAGCCCCGCCCGACCGACAGGGGGGAATCAGCCCCAGCATTTT.

The V and J genes are TRBV7-2 and TRBJ1-6, with 8 bases aligning to TRBD1. The trim removed 1 base at V and 5 bases at J, leaving 4 bases unmatched. This CDR3 has 16 residues. The germline gives CDR1 SGHTA, CDR2 FQGNSA. The CDR3 DNA follows: TGTGCCAGCAGCTTAGGACAGGGGACTAATAATTCACCCCTCCACTTT. This encodes CASSLGQGTNNSPLHF.

This clone occurred a few times. The V gene is TRBV6-5, the J gene TRBJ2-5, with D unresolved. V lost 6 bases to trimming and J lost 1 base, with 12 bases between them. The CDR3 is 14 residues long. The V gene's germline CDR1 is MNHEY and CDR2 SVGAGI. CDR3 sequence (DNA): TGTGCCAGCAGCCCCTCTTGGCTCCAAGAGACCCAGTACTTC. This codes for CASSPSWLQETQYF.

This clone was observed a single time. J is TRBJ1-3 and V is TRBV5-4; TRBD1 might be the D (6 bases). Germline CDR1 is SGHNT and CDR2 is YYREEE (reference sequence). The CDR3 has 15 residues. V lost 4 bases and J 4 bases, leaving 15 bases between the germline ends. In nucleotides, the CDR3 is TGTGCCAGCAGCCCCGGGACAAATGGGGGAAACACCATATATTTT. Its protein is CASSPGTNGGNTIYF.

This clone has just a few counts. The gene calls are TRBV25-1 and TRBJ2-5, with D possibly matching TRBD2 (6 bases). Per germline, CDR1 MGHDK and CDR2 SYGVNS. V lost 4 bases and J 2 bases, leaving 14 bases between the germline ends. This CDR3 contains 15 residues. CDR3 residues: CASSVGDGRQETQYF. In DNA, the CDR3 is TGTGCCAGCAGTGTAGGAGATGGGAGGCAAGAGACCCAGTACTTC.

The chain couples TRBV2 to TRBJ1-4; D possibly corresponds to TRBD1 (6 bases). The CDR3 covers 14 residues. Between the trimmed V and J ends, which lost 11 bases and 4 bases, there was a span of 17 bases. Germline CDR1 SNHLY, CDR2 FYNNEI. The CDR3 region is CASVGGRSNEKLFF. The CDR3 DNA follows: TGTGCCTCCGTCGGGGGGCGTAGTAATGAAAAACTGTTTTTT. Combining the CDR3 with reference TRBV2 and TRBJ1-4 gives the whole variable domain EPEVTQTPSHQVTQMGQEVILRCVPISNHLYFYWYRQILGQKVEFLVSFYNNEISEKSEIFDDQFSVERPDGSNFTLKIRSTKLEDSAMYFCASVGGRSNEKLFFGSGTQLSVL.

This clone was detected only a few times. The chain is built from TRBV11-2 and TRBJ2-7, with 8 nucleotides matching TRBD2. The V segment lost 7 bases and the J segment 3 bases; nucleotides outside the gene matches: 5. The CDR3 runs 13 residues. Germline-derived CDR1 and CDR2 are SGHAT and FQNNGV. The CDR3 loop reads CASTSGTSYEQYF. Here the CDR3 DNA reads TGTGCCAGCACTTCCGGGACTAGCTACGAGCAGTACTTC.

V and J are TRBV15 and TRBJ1-2; D gene uncertain. V was shortened by 0 bases and J by 5 bases, with 13 bases between the two germline ends. The CDR3 covers 15 residues. From germline, CDR1 is LNHNV and CDR2 YYDKDF (reference sequence). The CDR3 DNA follows: TGTGCCACCAGCAGAGATCGGCGGTTGAGGTATGGCTACACCTTC. It translates to CATSRDRRLRYGYTF.

In this sample, this clone turned up once. The genes are TRBV5-1 and TRBJ2-2; D gene unclear. The CDR3 contains 15 residues. Germline CDR1 reads SGHRS; CDR2 reads YFSETQ. V shed 2 bases and J shed 2 bases, with 10 bases lying between them. The CDR3 DNA follows: TGCGCCAGCAGCTTTCTCCAGGTCAACACCGGGGAGCTGTTTTTT. Translation: CASSFLQVNTGELFF.

The V gene is TRBV2, the J gene TRBJ2-1, with 7 bases that match TRBD2. The CDR3 runs 16 residues. The V and J ends lost 1 base and 8 bases, in that order; junction bases with no gene match: 11. Germline V gene data show CDR1 as SNHLY and CDR2 as FYNNEI. CDR3 region: CASSEDLAALGDEQFF. In DNA, the CDR3 is TGTGCCAGCAGTGAAGATCTAGCGGCCCTGGGGGATGAGCAGTTCTTC. Supplemented by reference TRBV2 and TRBJ2-1, the full variable domain reads EPEVTQTPSHQVTQMGQEVILRCVPISNHLYFYWYRQILGQKVEFLVSFYNNEISEKSEIFDDQFSVERPDGSNFTLKIRSTKLEDSAMYFCASSEDLAALGDEQFFGPGTRLTVL.

This clone occurred once. The rearrangement uses TRBV5-5 and TRBJ2-2; TRBD2 agrees at 7 bases. V trimming: 7 bases; J trimming: 5 bases; junction bases outside the gene matches: 17. The length of the CDR3 is 17 residues. Germline V gene lookup returns CDR1 SGHKS and CDR2 YYEKEE (reference sequence). The CDR3 DNA sequence: TGTGCCAGCTCCGGACTAGGACCAAAACGGGGTACCGGGGAGCTGTTTTTT. It encodes CASSGLGPKRGTGELFF.

V is TRBV24-1 and J is TRBJ2-1; 7 bases match TRBD2. The CDR3 consists of 17 residues. V lost 2 bases and J lost 4; bases outside the gene matches: 10. Per germline, CDR1 KGHDR and CDR2 SFDVKD. CDR3 amino acids: CATSDSGRKSTYNEQFF. As DNA, the CDR3 is TGTGCCACCAGTGATTCCGGGAGGAAGAGCACTTACAATGAGCAGTTCTTC.

V usage is TRBV19 and J usage is TRBJ1-5, with 7 bases that match TRBD1. With V trimmed by 3 bases and J by 7 bases, 6 bases remained unmatched. The germline V gene has CDR1 LNHDA and CDR2 SQIVND (reference sequence). The CDR3 has 14 residues. CDR3 sequence (DNA): TGTGCCAGTAGTATCGACAGGGTCTCGCAGCCCCAGCATTTT. This gives the protein CASSIDRVSQPQHF.

This rearrangement joins TRBV11-2 to TRBJ2-7; D remains unclear. The CDR3 sequence is 11 residues long. Germline values: CDR1 SGHAT, CDR2 FQNNGV. The V end was cut by 5 bases, the J end by 3 bases, with 5 bases between. The CDR3 nucleotides read TGTGCCAGCAGCCGGAGCTACGAGCAGTACTTC. Residues: CASSRSYEQYF.

This clone appeared once. The V gene is TRBV18, the J gene TRBJ2-5; the D is unclear. The CDR3 is made up of 15 amino acids. The germline V and J ends were trimmed by 3 bases and 2 bases, with 13 bases remaining between them. From germline, CDR1 is KGHSH and CDR2 LQKENI. The CDR3 sequence: CASSPVGRLQETQYF. The CDR3 DNA follows: TGTGCCAGCTCACCGGTGGGCAGGCTTCAAGAGACCCAGTACTTC.

For the CDR3, the DNA is TGTGCCAGCAGCATACGCCGACAGGGGGCCCCTAGTCCTGCTACCACAGATACGCAGTATTTT. It encodes CASSIRRQGAPSPATTDTQYF. V usage is TRBV21-1 and J usage is TRBJ2-3; no DNA check was done on the table's D call, TRBD1. TRBV21-1 is labeled a pseudogene. The CDR3 consists of 21 residues.

This clone was seen only once. The rearrangement uses TRBV19 and TRBJ1-1, with a tentative D call TRBD1 (5 bases). The CDR3 contains 14 residues. The ends were cut back, 10 bases at V and 1 base at J, with 16 bases in the middle. Germline V gene data show CDR1 as LNHDA and CDR2 as SQIVND (reference sequence). The CDR3 sequence: CATTRQSRNTEAFF. In DNA form, the CDR3 reads TGTGCCACGACCAGACAGAGTCGGAACACTGAAGCTTTCTTT. The whole variable domain, filled in from reference TRBV19 and TRBJ1-1, reads DGGITQSPKYLFRKEGQNVTLSCEQNLNHDAMYWYRQDPGQGLRLIYYSQIVNDFQKGDIAEGYSVSREKKESFPLTVTSAQKNPTAFYLCATTRQSRNTEAFFGQGTRLTVV.

The chain recombines TRBV5-6 with TRBJ2-3; TRBD1 agrees at 7 bases. There are 19 residues in the CDR3. J was trimmed by 4 bases and V by 0 bases; bases with no gene match: 17. CDR1 SGHDT and CDR2 YYEEEE come from the germline V gene. The CDR3 DNA sequence: TGTGCCAGCAGCTTGGTCCCCTATCTCGACAGGGATTTCGCAGATACGCAGTATTTT. Protein product: CASSLVPYLDRDFADTQYF.

The rearrangement joins TRBV2 to TRBJ2-1; the match to TRBD2 covers 7 bases. Per germline, CDR1 SNHLY and CDR2 FYNNEI. V trimming: 3 bases; J trimming: 8 bases; junction bases outside the gene matches: 7. The CDR3 extends over 14 amino acids. Written as DNA, the CDR3 is TGTGCCAGCAGTGAGGACGGGAGGTTCTATGAGCAGTTCTTC. Encoded protein: CASSEDGRFYEQFF. Using reference TRBV2 and TRBJ2-1 for the parts outside the CDR3, the full variable domain is EPEVTQTPSHQVTQMGQEVILRCVPISNHLYFYWYRQILGQKVEFLVSFYNNEISEKSEIFDDQFSVERPDGSNFTLKIRSTKLEDSAMYFCASSEDGRFYEQFFGPGTRLTVL.

The chain employs TRBV18 and TRBJ2-1; 12 nucleotides align to TRBD2. The CDR3 is 15 residues long. V shed 6 bases and J 5 bases; nucleotides not matched to a gene: 5. Germline CDR1 KGHSH, CDR2 LQKENI. CDR3 residues: CASSQLAGGNNEQFF. CDR3 nucleotide sequence: TGTGCCAGCTCGCAACTAGCGGGGGGCAACAATGAGCAGTTCTTC.

The chain employs TRBV7-2 and TRBJ1-2; D ambiguous. V was clipped by 2 bases and J by 5 bases, with 12 bases between them. CDR1 is SGHTA and CDR2 is FQGNSA in the germline V gene. This CDR3 has 14 residues. In DNA form, the CDR3 reads TGTGCCAGCAGCTTACACCTTGCGGGTTATGGCTACACCTTC. It yields the protein CASSLHLAGYGYTF.

The genes are TRBV6-1 and TRBJ1-1; 9 positions match TRBD1. Germline trimming cut 3 bases from V and 4 bases from J; bases unmatched to any gene: 6. Germline CDR1 reads MNHNS; CDR2 reads SASEGT. The CDR3 extends over 15 amino acids. CDR3 nucleotides: TGTGCCAGCAGTGACCGCCGGGGACAGGGCACTGAAGCTTTCTTT. Translated: CASSDRRGQGTEAFF.

The rearrangement joins TRBV6-1 to TRBJ2-2; 11 bases are shared with TRBD2. Trimming cost V 2 bases and J 3 bases; bases outside gene matches: 8. CDR1 is MNHNS, CDR2 SASEGT, per germline. This CDR3 comprises 18 residues. CDR3 region: CASSELVAGGSHTGELFF. DNA of the CDR3: TGTGCCAGCAGTGAATTGGTAGCGGGAGGGAGTCACACCGGGGAGCTGTTTTTT.